Listed below are T cell receptor beta chains from one sample, sequenced in a study of blood T cells in healthy people across ages. TCRdb passed the 5' RACE reads through MiXCR, listing each CDR3 protein once. The data hold around 1,600,000 distinct CDR3 sequences, with roughly two fifths observed a single time. The sample taken for sequencing was blood. These receptors all stem from a woman under 30 in good health. Both conserved end residues are part of each CDR3. A D gene is named only where the DNA matches it firmly. A clone size is listed for some rows: how often the clone was seen (once, few, many), or a class if it is expanded.

d_call j_call v_call clone_size cdr3_aa cdr3_nt
NA TRBJ2-2 TRBV7-3 NA CASSLSSLTGELFF TGTGCCAGCAGCTTAAGCAGCCTCACCGGGGAGCTGTTTTTT
TRBD2 TRBJ2-1 TRBV7-2 NA CASSLVIGRGSYNEQFF TGTGCCAGCAGCTTAGTGATTGGGCGGGGGTCCTACAATGAGCAGTTCTTC
NA TRBJ2-5 TRBV3-1 NA CASKVGAYQETQYF TGTGCCAGCAAGGTGGGAGCATACCAAGAGACCCAGTACTTC
NA TRBJ2-5 TRBV5-1 NA CASRGHGGETQYF TGCGCCAGCAGGGGTCATGGAGGGGAGACCCAGTACTTC
TRBD1 TRBJ1-2 TRBV4-1 many CASSQVGGLGYTF TGCGCCAGCAGCCAAGTAGGGGGCCTTGGCTACACCTTC
NA TRBJ2-7 TRBV7-8 NA CASSLLRPANTYNEQYF TGTGCCAGCAGCTTACTTAGGCCAGCAAATACCTACAATGAGCAGTACTTC
NA TRBJ1-4 TRBV20-1 few CSASPGGNEKLFF TGCAGTGCTAGCCCGGGAGGGAATGAAAAACTGTTTTTT
TRBD2 TRBJ2-1 TRBV13 NA CASSVTGGPDEQFF TGTGCCAGCAGCGTAACGGGAGGGCCGGATGAGCAGTTCTTC
TRBD1 TRBJ1-1 TRBV24-1 NA CATSDEGQGRSEAFF TGTGCCACCAGTGATGAGGGACAGGGTCGGTCTGAAGCTTTCTTT
NA TRBJ1-2 TRBV4-1 few CASSHMAVYGYTF TGCGCCAGCAGCCATATGGCAGTATATGGCTACACCTTC
TRBD2 TRBJ2-5 TRBV7-9 NA CASSLLPGLALETQYF TGTGCCAGCAGCTTATTGCCGGGACTAGCTTTGGAGACCCAGTACTTC
TRBD2 TRBJ2-1 TRBV24-1 NA CATARIAGDGYNEQFF TGTGCCACCGCTCGTATAGCGGGAGATGGGTACAATGAGCAGTTCTTC
NA TRBJ1-4 TRBV12-3/TRBV12-4 NA CASSAREKLFF TGTGCCAGTTCCGCGCGAGAAAAACTGTTTTTT
TRBD1 TRBJ2-2 TRBV12-3/TRBV12-4 few CASSPLTGQVAGELFF TGTGCCAGCAGCCCGCTGACGGGACAGGTGGCCGGGGAGCTGTTTTTT
NA TRBJ1-1 TRBV21-1 NA CASSTRTGTEAFF TGTGCCAGCAGCACCCGGACAGGCACTGAAGCTTTCTTT
NA TRBJ2-1 TRBV12-3/TRBV12-4 once CASSVGGLVYEQFF TGTGCCAGCAGTGTAGGGGGTCTCGTATATGAGCAGTTCTTC
NA TRBJ2-3 TRBV7-2 NA CASSFQRTDTQYF TGTGCCAGCAGCTTTCAGCGAACAGATACGCAGTATTTT
NA TRBJ1-5 TRBV7-9 few CASSFDRQPQHF TGTGCCAGCAGTTTTGACAGGCAGCCCCAGCATTTT
TRBD2 TRBJ2-1 TRBV4-1 NA CASSPVGRGSVINEQFF TGCGCCAGCAGCCCTGTCGGTCGCGGGAGCGTCATCAATGAGCAGTTCTTC
TRBD1 TRBJ1-1 TRBV7-2 few CASSIQGAETEAFF TGTGCCAGCAGCATACAGGGGGCTGAAACTGAAGCTTTCTTT
NA TRBJ1-2 TRBV14 NA CASSQALPANYGYTF TGTGCCAGCAGCCAAGCCCTGCCTGCTAACTATGGCTACACCTTC
NA TRBJ2-5 TRBV6-2/TRBV6-3 NA CASRITQETQYF TGTGCCAGCAGGATAACCCAAGAGACCCAGTACTTC
NA TRBJ1-2 TRBV30 once CAWSKAGAPNYGYTF TGTGCCTGGAGTAAGGCAGGGGCCCCTAACTATGGCTACACCTTC
TRBD1 TRBJ1-2 TRBV27 NA CASSPGTGVIGYTF TGTGCCAGCAGCCCCGGGACAGGGGTGATTGGCTACACCTTC
NA TRBJ2-5 TRBV24-1 few CATSDSSGETQYF TGTGCCACCAGTGATTCGTCGGGGGAGACCCAGTACTTC
NA TRBJ2-7 TRBV7-9 NA CASSFSQSSYEQYF TGTGCCAGCAGCTTCAGTCAGAGCTCCTACGAGCAGTACTTC
NA TRBJ2-1 TRBV6-5 once CASSYDANSYNEQFF TGTGCCAGCAGTTACGACGCAAACAGCTACAATGAGCAGTTCTTC
TRBD1 TRBJ1-2 TRBV12-3/TRBV12-4 few CASSQQGSLSDGYTF TGTGCCAGCAGCCAACAGGGGTCTCTCTCTGATGGCTACACCTTC
TRBD1 TRBJ2-7 TRBV5-1 NA CANSYDRDSYEQYF TGCGCCAACAGCTATGACAGGGATTCCTACGAGCAGTACTTC
NA TRBJ2-7 TRBV27 NA CASSYAEKPSYEQYF TGTGCCAGCAGTTACGCCGAAAAGCCGTCCTACGAGCAGTACTTC
NA TRBJ2-1 TRBV12-3/TRBV12-4 many CASSLHGGAYNEQFF TGTGCCAGCAGCCTCCATGGAGGGGCCTACAATGAGCAGTTCTTC
TRBD1 TRBJ1-1 TRBV2 few CASSGQGLAAFF TGTGCCAGCAGTGGACAGGGGCTTGCAGCTTTCTTT
NA TRBJ2-5 TRBV3-1 few CASSQDSGSADIQETQYF TGTGCCAGCAGCCAAGATTCTGGGTCGGCAGACATTCAAGAGACCCAGTACTTC
NA TRBJ2-1 TRBV7-2 NA CASKGFAHHNEQFF TGTGCCAGCAAGGGATTTGCCCACCACAATGAGCAGTTCTTC
TRBD2 TRBJ2-1 TRBV9 NA CASGVEGLARYEQFF TGTGCCAGCGGCGTAGAGGGACTAGCTAGGTATGAGCAGTTCTTC